Reported below is one T cell receptor beta chain. TCRdb keeps only in-frame clones here, not all; method: immunoSEQ multiplex PCR. Of roughly 2.5 million clones in the sample, approximately 94% were seen once. The data were obtained in a study of shared clonotypes between healthy human individuals. Background on the study: Per donor, CD8 memory used one plate, CD8 naive used two, CD4 memory used three and CD4 naive used three.

Between the trimmed V and J ends, which lost 2 bases and 4 bases, there was a span of 12 bases. Germline V gene data show CDR1 as KGHSH and CDR2 as LQKENI. This CDR3 is built from 15 residues. CD4+ cells underwent separation, giving CD45RA+ naive and CD45RA-negative memory subsets. The V and J genes are TRBV18 and TRBJ1-5; D unclear. The material sequenced was naive CD4+ T cells sorted from blood. As to subset: CD45RA+ positively selected. This receptor was obtained from a young man in good health. CDR3 loop: CASSPGHLWNQPQHF. The CDR3 coding sequence is TGTGCCAGCTCACCAGGGCATTTATGGAATCAGCCCCAGCATTTT. The entire variable domain, with the rest obtained from reference TRBV18 and TRBJ1-5, is as follows: NAGVMQNPRHLVRRRGQEARLRCSPMKGHSHVYWYRQLPEEGLKFMVYLQKENIIDESGMPKERFSAEFPKEGPSILRIQQVVRGDSAAYFCASSPGHLWNQPQHFGDGTRLSIL.